The source of this T cell receptor (beta chain) is a study of T cell responses to AZD1222 COVID-19 vaccine. Study-wide findings and caveats: At baseline, seropositivity was found in only 5 to 7 AZD1222 recipients. Donor demographics were predominantly white British with a female majority; clonal diversity may be underestimated.

In regard to this clone: The target antigen is unknown.

Clones were read by immunoSEQ multiplex PCR, and TCRdb kept only the in-frame ones, dropping some. The sample includes roughly 120,000 clones, 92% of them seen just once. The origin of this receptor is an adult who received the AZD1222 COVID-19 vaccine. Sequenced material: peripheral blood, taken 28 days after the second AZD1222 dose.

CDR3 sequence: CASSPGQGPYEQYF. The CDR3 DNA sequence: TGTGCCAGCTCACCGGGACAGGGCCCGTACGAGCAGTACTTC. The chain links TRBV18 to TRBJ2-7; 9 bases are a match to TRBD1. Germline V lookup: CDR1 KGHSH, CDR2 LQKENI. V trimming: 3 bases; J trimming: 4 bases; junction bases outside the gene matches: 4. CDR3 length equals 14 residues.